These 30 T cell receptor beta chains came from one sample sequenced in a study of graft-versus-host responses after intestinal transplantation. For these TCRs, the target antigens are not known. Data came from immunoSEQ multiplex PCR; TCRdb stores just in-frame clones and leaves some out. The table includes approximately 89,000 clones, 85% to 95% detected once. Material: unstimulated CD8+ T cells sorted from spleen or lymph node cells, obtained before transplant. Source of these receptors: a human donor who was the organ donor for an intestinal transplant.

This rearrangement joins TRBV9 to TRBJ2-3, with a possible D match to TRBD1 (5 bases). Germline CDR1 reads SGDLS; CDR2 reads YYNGEE. The V and J ends lost 3 bases and 0 bases respectively, with 20 bases between them. CDR3 length: 18 residues. The CDR3 loop reads CASSDEWGYSTSTDTQYF. CDR3 nucleotide sequence: TGTGCCAGCAGCGATGAATGGGGCTACTCAACTAGCACAGATACGCAGTATTTT.

This rearrangement joins TRBV9 to TRBJ1-2; 9 bases are shared with TRBD1. V was pared by 4 bases and J by 4 bases, with 11 bases of the junction left unmatched. The germline V gene encodes CDR1 SGDLS and CDR2 YYNGEE. The CDR3 has 16 residues. In DNA, the CDR3 is TGTGCCAGCAGCATGCCCGGGACAGGGATGACCTATGGCTACACCTTC. Translation: CASSMPGTGMTYGYTF.

This chain uses TRBV7-4 with TRBJ2-2; 10 nucleotides line up with TRBD1. CDR1 SGHVT and CDR2 SQSDAQ come from the germline V gene. CDR3 length: 17 residues. V was clipped by 5 bases and J by 3 bases; unmatched bases: 9. The CDR3 coding sequence is TGTGCCAGCAGCAGCCGGGACAGGGGCCCTGACACCGGGGAGCTGTTTTTT. Translated: CASSSRDRGPDTGELFF.

This clone showed up just once. The chain recombines TRBV11-3 with TRBJ1-1; D is possibly TRBD1 (5 bases). Trimming took 0 bases from V and 0 from J, leaving 14 bases between them. From germline, CDR1 is SGHNT and CDR2 YENEEA. The CDR3 totals 17 residues. Here the CDR3 reads CASSLDRRGRLNTEAFF. For the CDR3, the DNA is TGTGCCAGCAGCTTAGATCGGAGGGGCAGGTTGAACACTGAAGCTTTCTTT.

The V call is TRBV10-3, the J call TRBJ2-7, with 9 bases lining up with TRBD2. The germline V gene has CDR1 ENHRY and CDR2 SYGVKD. The CDR3 consists of 13 residues. V lost 11 bases and J lost 0; bases outside the gene matches: 5. CDR3 sequence: CAHQRGASYEQYF. The CDR3 DNA reads TGTGCCCATCAGCGGGGGGCCTCCTACGAGCAGTACTTC.

This chain uses TRBV4-1 with TRBJ1-2, with 8 positions matching TRBD1. After removal of 0 bases from V and 1 base from J, the junction contained 4 bases not matched to a gene. Germline-derived CDR1 and CDR2 are MGHRA and YSYEKL. The CDR3 covers 16 residues. CDR3 sequence (DNA): TGCGCCAGCAGCCAAGAACAGGGGGTACTTAACTATGGCTACACCTTC. Its translation is CASSQEQGVLNYGYTF.

The rearrangement joins TRBV11-2 to TRBJ2-1; the match to TRBD2 covers 11 bases. The CDR3 runs 15 residues. Germline V gene sequence: CDR1 SGHAT, CDR2 FQNNGV. Trimming took 3 bases from V and 10 from J; bases not matched to a gene: 8. The CDR3 loop is CASSFALLAGGEQFF. The CDR3 nucleotides are TGTGCCAGCAGCTTCGCCCTCCTAGCGGGAGGCGAGCAGTTCTTC.

The chain carries TRBV5-5 and TRBJ2-7; 9 nucleotides agree with TRBD2. Germline CDR1 reads SGHKS; CDR2 reads YYEKEE (reference sequence). V was pared by 4 bases and J by 4 bases, with 6 bases of the junction left unmatched. The CDR3 totals 14 residues. CDR3 sequence: CASSQGSGRYEQYF. DNA for the CDR3: TGTGCCAGCAGCCAAGGGAGCGGGAGGTACGAGCAGTACTTC. The variable domain in full, with the rest retrieved from reference TRBV5-5 and TRBJ2-7, is DAGVTQSPTHLIKTRGQQVTLRCSPISGHKSVSWYQQVLGQGPQFIFQYYEKEERGRGNFPDRFSARQFPNYSSELNVNALLLGDSALYLCASSQGSGRYEQYFGPGTRLTVT.

The chain links TRBV2 to TRBJ2-1; D is perhaps TRBD1 (6 bases). Germline-derived CDR1 and CDR2 are SNHLY and FYNNEI. The CDR3 spans 17 residues. Trimming shortened V by 2 bases and J by 8 bases, and 22 bases separated the two germline ends. CDR3 nucleotide sequence: TGTGCCAGCAGTGAAAGGGGGACGTTATATATGTTGGATGAGCAGTTCTTC. Protein product: CASSERGTLYMLDEQFF.

This chain joins TRBV28 and TRBJ2-2, with TRBD2 matching 7 bases. This CDR3 is built from 13 residues. Germline-derived CDR1 and CDR2 are MDHEN and SYDVKM. Unmatched junction bases numbered 4, after V lost 3 bases and J lost 9 bases. DNA for the CDR3: TGTGCCAGCAGTTTGCGGGAGAGGTGGGAGCTGTTTTTT. Protein sequence: CASSLRERWELFF. The full variable domain, in which reference TRBV28 and TRBJ2-2 provide the parts outside the CDR3, is DVKVTQSSRYLVKRTGEKVFLECVQDMDHENMFWYRQDPGLGLRLIYFSYDVKMKEKGDIPEGYSVSREKKERFSLILESASTNQTSMYLCASSLRERWELFFGEGSRLTVL.

The V call is TRBV7-6, the J call TRBJ2-3, with 9 bases aligning to TRBD2. The CDR3 spans 19 residues. V lost 4 bases and J lost 4; bases outside the gene matches: 18. The germline V gene encodes CDR1 SGHVS and CDR2 FNYEAQ. The CDR3 here is CASSSNQIAGVRLSDTQYF. The CDR3 nucleotides read TGTGCCAGCAGCTCCAATCAGATAGCGGGAGTTCGTTTGTCAGATACGCAGTATTTT.

This rearrangement joins TRBV28 to TRBJ2-5; D might be TRBD2 (5 bases). In germline, CDR1 is MDHEN, CDR2 SYDVKM. This CDR3 is 13 amino acids long. The V end lost 4 bases, the J end lost 2 bases, and 8 bases lay between the germline ends. The CDR3 region has the DNA TGTGCCAGCAGTTGGACGGGGCAAGAGACCCAGTACTTC. Translated: CASSWTGQETQYF.

This rearrangement joins TRBV10-3 to TRBJ2-2, with TRBD2 matching over 9 bases. J gave up 5 bases and V 0 bases, and 7 bases lay outside the gene matches. Germline assignment: CDR1 ENHRY and CDR2 SYGVKD. The CDR3 spans 17 residues. CDR3 bases: TGTGCCATCAGTGAGTCGATAGCGGGAGTCGAGACCGGGGAGCTGTTTTTT. It encodes CAISESIAGVETGELFF.

The rearrangement joins TRBV4-2 to TRBJ1-2; the D gene is possibly TRBD1 (5 bases). CDR1 LGHNA and CDR2 YNFKEQ come from the germline V gene. The CDR3 has 19 residues. Trimming removed 4 bases at V and 3 bases at J, with 27 bases between. The CDR3 bases are TGTGCCAGCAGCCCGACGACAGTTTTACCCCCTTCTAGTGACTATGGCTACACCTTC. As protein: CASSPTTVLPPSSDYGYTF.

The chain combines TRBV19 with TRBJ2-7; the match to TRBD2 covers 14 bases. The trim removed 8 bases at V and 5 bases at J, leaving 8 bases unmatched. The V gene's germline CDR1 is LNHDA and CDR2 SQIVND (reference sequence). This CDR3 contains 15 residues. Here the CDR3 DNA reads TGTGCCAGTCAGCCCCAGGGACTAGCGGGAGACGAGCAGTACTTC. Residues: CASQPQGLAGDEQYF.

The chain is built from TRBV5-6 and TRBJ2-5; 7 bases agree with TRBD2. CDR3 length: 13 residues. In germline, CDR1 is SGHDT, CDR2 YYEEEE. J gave up 3 bases and V 5 bases, and 4 bases lay outside the gene matches. The chain's CDR3 is CASSHGLEETQYF. The CDR3 DNA reads as TGTGCCAGCAGTCATGGACTAGAAGAGACCCAGTACTTC.

The J gene is TRBJ2-7, the V gene TRBV4-1, with 7 bases fitting TRBD1. Germline V lookup: CDR1 MGHRA, CDR2 YSYEKL. The CDR3 contains 17 residues. The trim removed 0 bases at V and 3 bases at J, leaving 11 bases unmatched. CDR3 in DNA: TGCGCCAGCAGCCAAGAAACCCCGCCAGGGGGTGTCTACGAGCAGTACTTC. Amino acid sequence: CASSQETPPGGVYEQYF.

This chain joins TRBV6-4 and TRBJ1-1, with a weak D call TRBD1 (6 bases). Trimming took off 4 bases at V and 5 bases at J, with 11 bases between the two ends. CDR1 is MRHNA, CDR2 SNTAGT, per germline. CDR3 length: 13 amino acids. The chain's CDR3 is CASSGQVGTEAFF. CDR3 nucleotide sequence: TGTGCCAGCAGTGGACAGGTGGGGACTGAAGCTTTCTTT.

The rearrangement joins TRBV19 to TRBJ2-7; tentative D call: TRBD2 (5 bases). Germline loops: CDR1 LNHDA, CDR2 SQIVND (reference sequence). CDR3 length: 11 residues. With 7 bases removed from V and 3 bases from J, the gap between germline ends came to 7 bases. The CDR3 nucleotides are TGTGCCAGTACCGAGGGCTACGAGCAGTACTTC. Its translation is CASTEGYEQYF.

The chain is built from TRBV4-3 and TRBJ2-7; D uncertain. Germline loops: CDR1 LGHNA, CDR2 YSLEER. The CDR3 sequence is 13 residues long. Trimming removed 1 base from V and 6 bases from J, with 10 bases in between. CDR3 bases: TGCGCCAGCAGCCAAGGGGCTGTGGGCGAGCAGTACTTC. It specifies CASSQGAVGEQYF.

V and J are TRBV4-2 and TRBJ2-7, with a possible D match to TRBD1 (6 bases). V was pared by 1 base and J by 7 bases, with 20 bases between. The germline CDR1 and CDR2 sequences are LGHNA and YNFKEQ. The CDR3 contains 16 residues. The CDR3: CASSQVGGRGLEEQYF. DNA for the CDR3: TGTGCCAGCAGCCAAGTTGGGGGCAGGGGATTGGAAGAGCAGTACTTC.

This chain uses TRBV27 with TRBJ2-7; the D gene is possibly TRBD1 (5 bases). The CDR3 runs to 17 residues. The germline CDR1 and CDR2 sequences are MNHEY and SMNVEV (reference sequence). The V end lost 2 bases, the J end lost 2 bases, and 19 bases lay between the germline ends. The CDR3 nucleotides read TGTGCCAGCAGTTTAGGTTTTGGGGCAGGACCCCCCTACGAGCAGTACTTC. Translation gives CASSLGFGAGPPYEQYF.

The V gene is TRBV30, the J gene TRBJ1-2; TRBD1 is a possible D gene (5 bases). This CDR3 spans 12 amino acids. From germline, CDR1 is GTSNPN and CDR2 SVGIG (reference sequence). V lost 1 base and J lost 5, with 8 bases in between. CDR3 region: CAWSGGGYGYTF. In DNA, the CDR3 is TGTGCCTGGAGTGGGGGGGGGTATGGCTACACCTTC. Using reference TRBV30 and TRBJ1-2 for the parts outside the CDR3, the full variable domain is SQTIHQWPATLVQPVGSPLSLECTVEGTSNPNLYWYRQAAGRGLQLLFYSVGIGQISSEVPQNLSASRPQDRQFILSSKKLLLSDSGFYLCAWSGGGYGYTFGSGTRLTVV.

This clone was found a few times. The genes are TRBV6-6 and TRBJ2-7; 7 bases are a match to TRBD2. The V and J ends lost 8 bases and 2 bases, in that order; junction bases with no gene match: 6. From germline, CDR1 is MNHNY and CDR2 SVGAGI (reference sequence). The CDR3 is 13 amino acids. CDR3 bases: TGTGCCAGCTGTCTAGCGGCCCCCTACGAGCAGTACTTC. Its translation: CASCLAAPYEQYF.

A single count supports this clone. The chain carries TRBV19 and TRBJ2-1; 13 bases fit TRBD2. In germline, CDR1 is LNHDA, CDR2 SQIVND (reference sequence). The CDR3 runs 14 residues. V lost 10 bases, J lost 3 bases, and 3 bases stayed unmatched. CDR3 protein: CATGLAGVYNEQFF. The CDR3 region has the DNA TGTGCCACCGGACTAGCGGGAGTCTACAATGAGCAGTTCTTC.

This chain links TRBV19 with TRBJ2-1; tentative D call: TRBD1 (5 bases). Trimming took 4 bases from V and 8 from J, leaving 15 bases between them. Per the germline V gene, CDR1 is LNHDA and CDR2 is SQIVND (reference sequence). CDR3 length: 14 amino acids. The CDR3 sequence: CASSTWGAHDEQFF. The CDR3 bases are TGTGCCAGTAGTACTTGGGGCGCGCATGATGAGCAGTTCTTC.

This chain links TRBV2 with TRBJ2-5, with 10 nucleotides matching TRBD1. The CDR3 consists of 16 residues. V trimming: 1 base; J trimming: 1 base; junction bases outside the gene matches: 3. Germline V gives CDR1 SNHLY, CDR2 FYNNEI. The DNA of the CDR3 is TGTGCCAGCAGTGAAGTCGGGACAGGGGTCCAAGAGACCCAGTACTTC. Translating gives CASSEVGTGVQETQYF.

This chain links TRBV11-3 with TRBJ2-5; no clear D gene. CDR1 is SGHNT and CDR2 is YENEEA in the germline V gene. V lost 3 bases and J 0 bases, leaving 5 bases between the germline ends. The CDR3 loop spans 13 amino acids. CDR3 in amino acids: CASSFENQETQYF. As DNA, the CDR3 is TGTGCCAGCAGCTTTGAGAACCAAGAGACCCAGTACTTC.

In this sample, this clone turned up once. V is TRBV19 and J is TRBJ2-1, with TRBD2 identical over 8 bases. Per the germline V gene, CDR1 is LNHDA and CDR2 is SQIVND (reference sequence). The CDR3 extends over 14 amino acids. Trimming cost V 7 bases and J 2 bases; bases outside gene matches: 4. The CDR3, as DNA: TGTGCCAGTATCGCGGGAGGACCCTACAATGAGCAGTTCTTC. As protein: CASIAGGPYNEQFF.

The chain is built from TRBV4-3 and TRBJ2-3, with TRBD1 identical over 8 bases. The CDR3 sequence is 17 residues long. The trim removed 1 base at V and 1 base at J, leaving 7 bases unmatched. Germline values: CDR1 LGHNA, CDR2 YSLEER. Here the CDR3 reads CASSQGPTGVGTDTQYF. In DNA form, the CDR3 reads TGCGCCAGCAGCCAAGGGCCGACAGGGGTGGGCACAGATACGCAGTATTTT.